This entry lists 30 T cell receptor beta chains sequenced from one sample in a study of T cells in Graves' hyperthyroidism and ophthalmopathy. RNA transcripts were the template for amplifying TCR beta CDR3 regions. HTBI primers were the set used in a first-round RT-PCR of the TCR CDR3. Each CDR3 protein is one row after TCRdb ran MiXCR on the multiplex PCR reads. The sample records about 840,000 distinct CDR3 sequences, over 35% being singletons. Sequenced material: blood. All receptors come from a man between 18 and 35 years old with Graves' hyperthyroidism.

This chain uses TRBV9 with TRBJ2-7, with 8 positions matching TRBD2. Germline V gene lookup returns CDR1 SGDLS and CDR2 YYNGEE. The CDR3 is 15 residues long. Trimming cost V 4 bases and J 2 bases; bases outside gene matches: 8. CDR3 nucleotides: TGTGCCAGCAGCACTAGAGGGACTAGACCCTACGAGCAGTACTTC. Its protein is CASSTRGTRPYEQYF.

The J gene is TRBJ1-6, the V gene TRBV10-3; weak D call: TRBD1 (5 bases). The V gene lost 11 bases and the J gene lost 7 bases, with 15 bases spanning the gap. The germline gives CDR1 ENHRY, CDR2 SYGVKD. The CDR3 sequence is 13 residues long. The CDR3 DNA is TGTGCCTTCTCCGGGACCCTAAATTCACCCCTCCACTTT. Protein product: CAFSGTLNSPLHF.

This clonotype was recorded at least ten times. The gene calls are TRBV19 and TRBJ2-7; D gene uncertain. The CDR3 sequence is 14 residues long. V was cut by 6 bases and J by 2 bases, with 14 bases left in between. Germline lookup yields CDR1 LNHDA and CDR2 SQIVND (reference sequence). The CDR3, as DNA: TGTGCCAGTAGCCGAGTGGGCAGTACCTACGAGCAGTACTTC. It yields the protein CASSRVGSTYEQYF. Full variable domain (rest looked up from reference TRBV19 and TRBJ2-7): DGGITQSPKYLFRKEGQNVTLSCEQNLNHDAMYWYRQDPGQGLRLIYYSQIVNDFQKGDIAEGYSVSREKKESFPLTVTSAQKNPTAFYLCASSRVGSTYEQYFGPGTRLTVT.

The chain employs TRBV6-5 and TRBJ1-5, with a possible D match to TRBD1 (5 bases). Between the trimmed V and J ends, which lost 2 bases and 9 bases, there was a span of 8 bases. CDR1 and CDR2 from the germline V gene are MNHEY and SVGAGI. This CDR3 has 12 residues. The CDR3 loop reads CASSYVGGPQHF. The CDR3 nucleotides read TGTGCCAGCAGTTACGTGGGGGGGCCCCAGCATTTT.

As for this clonotype: A much larger clonotype is one base distant, so this may be a read error. The chain combines TRBV5-1 with TRBJ1-1; no definite D call. This CDR3 contains 15 residues. Germline loops: CDR1 SGHRS, CDR2 YFSETQ. V dropped 0 bases and J dropped 6 bases, with 15 bases sitting between them. CDR3 DNA: TGCGCCAGCAGCTTGGGCGGTGGCGGTGGTTCTGAAGCTTTCTTT. Translating it yields CASSLGGGGGSEAFF. The full variable domain, rest sourced from reference TRBV5-1 and TRBJ1-1, is KAGVTQTPRYLIKTRGQQVTLSCSPISGHRSVSWYQQTPGQGLQFLFEYFSETQRNKGNFPGRFSGRQFSNSRSEMNVSTLELGDSALYLCASSLGGGGGSEAFFGQGTRLTVV.

Of note for this clonotype: One base away lies a much larger clone, so this may be a sequencing read error. V usage is TRBV25-1 and J usage is TRBJ1-1; D is undetermined. The CDR3 extends over 17 amino acids. V lost 10 bases and J lost 0, with 24 bases in between. The germline V gene has CDR1 MGHDK and CDR2 SYGVNS. The CDR3 loop is CAISNSMAGIMNTEAFF. As DNA, the CDR3 is TGTGCCATCAGCAACTCCATGGCGGGAATAATGAACACTGAAGCTTTCTTT.

The rearrangement joins TRBV15 to TRBJ2-5; 10 nucleotides match TRBD2. The V gene end was trimmed by 8 bases and the J gene end by 3 bases; junction bases not matched to a gene: 0. Germline V gene sequence: CDR1 LNHNV, CDR2 YYDKDF (reference sequence). The CDR3 sequence is 12 residues long. The CDR3 here is CATLAGEETQYF. The CDR3 bases are TGTGCCACCCTAGCGGGGGAAGAGACCCAGTACTTC.

This clonotype has just one count. A much more abundant neighbour one base away suggests this may be a read error. The CDR3 end shows no conserved phenylalanine or tryptophan, and so a read error is likely. The gene calls are TRBV2 and TRBJ2-7; possible D gene TRBD2, 5 bases. Trimming removed 3 bases at V and 4 bases at J, with 10 bases between. The CDR3 runs to 13 residues. Per germline, CDR1 SNHLY and CDR2 FYNNEI. The CDR3, as DNA: TGTGCCAGCAGTGAGGACGGGATTTACGAGCAGTACCTC. Residues: CASSEDGIYEQYL.

This clonotype was seen more than once but under ten times. The V gene is TRBV5-1, the J gene TRBJ2-7, with D perhaps given as TRBD1 or TRBD2 (5 bases each). This CDR3 is built from 14 residues. V shed 4 bases and J shed 2 bases, with 13 bases lying between them. Germline CDR1 and CDR2: SGHRS and YFSETQ. CDR3 sequence: CASSTSGTTYEQYF. CDR3 coding DNA: TGCGCCAGCAGCACCTCAGGGACGACCTACGAGCAGTACTTC.

The V call is TRBV24-1, the J call TRBJ1-5; 11 bases fit TRBD1. The germline CDR1 and CDR2 sequences are KGHDR and SFDVKD. V shed 4 bases and J 2 bases; nucleotides not matched to a gene: 6. The CDR3 totals 17 residues. This CDR3 is CATSDSDRGPGNQPQHF. The CDR3 DNA is TGTGCCACCAGTGACTCGGACAGGGGGCCGGGCAATCAGCCCCAGCATTTT.

The rearrangement uses TRBV25-1 and TRBJ2-7, with 9 bases that match TRBD2. CDR1 is MGHDK and CDR2 is SYGVNS in the germline V gene. The CDR3 totals 13 residues. CDR3 residues: CARDRPAGGEQYF. Written as DNA, the CDR3 is TGTGCTAGAGATCGACCAGCGGGGGGCGAGCAGTACTTC.

This chain connects TRBV10-3 to TRBJ2-6, with D maybe TRBD1 (5 bases). V lost 5 bases to trimming and J lost 9 bases, with 20 bases between them. This CDR3 is built from 16 residues. Germline loops: CDR1 ENHRY, CDR2 SYGVKD. DNA of the CDR3: TGTGCCATCAGTCTAACCAAGGGGCGGCAGATCAACGTCCTGACTTTC. It specifies CAISLTKGRQINVLTF.

This clonotype has ten or more counts. The chain is built from TRBV20-1 and TRBJ2-7, with D perhaps TRBD1 or TRBD2 (5 bases each). Germline CDR1 reads DFQATT; CDR2 reads SNEGSKA (reference sequence). Deletions cut 5 bases from V and 1 base from J, with 15 bases between. The CDR3 runs 14 residues. The CDR3 nucleotides are TGCAGTGCTGGAGGCCGGGGCAGATCCTACGAGCAGTACTTC. The encoded protein is CSAGGRGRSYEQYF.

The rearrangement joins TRBV9 to TRBJ1-1, with 7 bases matching TRBD1. This CDR3 contains 15 residues. Trimming cost V 3 bases and J 1 base; bases outside gene matches: 6. From germline, CDR1 is SGDLS and CDR2 YYNGEE. CDR3 region: CASSGQGGRNTEAFF. The CDR3 nucleotides are TGTGCCAGCAGCGGACAGGGAGGGAGGAACACTGAAGCTTTCTTT.

On this clonotype: The junction departs from the called germline gene at one end, perhaps through a read error. CDR3 residues: CASSIGTGNTGELFF. The DNA of the CDR3 is TGCGCCAGCAGCATAGGGACGGGAAACACCGGGGAGCTGTTTTTT. This rearrangement joins TRBV7-9 to TRBJ2-2, with D perhaps assigned TRBD1 or TRBD2 (5 bases each). CDR1 is SEHNR and CDR2 is FQNEAQ in the germline V gene (reference sequence). The CDR3 covers 15 residues.

Notes on this clonotype: This may be a read error, as it is one base from a much larger clone. The chain has TRBV7-2 and TRBJ2-7; 7 positions agree with TRBD2. Losses at the gene ends were 4 bases for V and 6 bases for J; bases not matched to a gene: 9. Germline V CDR1 and CDR2: SGHTA, FQGNSA. The CDR3 covers 14 residues. The DNA of the CDR3 is TGTGCCAGCAGCTCAGGGTCGGGGACTACCGAGCAGTACTTC. Its protein is CASSSGSGTTEQYF.

Remarks on this clonotype: This sequence may be a read error, since a much larger clone differs from it by one base. The V and J genes are TRBV25-1 and TRBJ2-7, with D unclear. Trimming took 1 base from V and 12 from J, leaving 10 bases between them. In germline, CDR1 is MGHDK, CDR2 SYGVNS. The CDR3 is 11 residues long. The CDR3 spells CASSESHMRYF. The CDR3 DNA follows: TGTGCCAGCAGTGAATCCCATATGCGGTACTTC.

The chain links TRBV6-5 to TRBJ1-1; no reliable D call. V was pared by 6 bases and J by 0 bases, with 20 bases between. CDR1 is MNHEY and CDR2 is SVGAGI in the germline V gene. CDR3 length equals 17 residues. The CDR3 here is CASSLAAGRSLNTEAFF. CDR3 DNA sequence: TGTGCCAGCAGCTTGGCGGCAGGCCGGAGCTTGAACACTGAAGCTTTCTTT.

The rearrangement uses TRBV20-1 and TRBJ2-5; 9 nucleotides match TRBD2. Germline CDR1 is DFQATT and CDR2 is SNEGSKA (reference sequence). Trimming took 6 bases from V and 4 from J; bases not matched to a gene: 12. The CDR3 sequence is 15 residues long. The CDR3 region is CSASPSIAGVETQYF. CDR3 coding DNA: TGCAGTGCCTCCCCCTCGATAGCGGGAGTAGAGACCCAGTACTTC.

Of note for this clonotype: This clone may be a read error of a much larger clone one base away. This sequence joins TRBV7-3 and TRBJ2-7; D gene uncertain. This CDR3 is built from 13 residues. CDR1 SGHTA and CDR2 FQGTGA come from the germline V gene. Written as DNA, the CDR3 is TGTGCCAGCAGCTTCGCAGGAGCCTACGGGCAGTACTTC. Protein: CASSFAGAYGQYF.

This clonotype was found many times. The chain recombines TRBV15 with TRBJ2-5, with a tentative D call TRBD2 (6 bases). The CDR3 length is 15 residues. Germline V lookup: CDR1 LNHNV, CDR2 YYDKDF (reference sequence). The V end lost 2 bases, the J end lost 0 bases, and 10 bases lay between the germline ends. In DNA form, the CDR3 reads TGTGCCACCAGCAGATCCCGGGGGTACCAAGAGACCCAGTACTTC. It encodes CATSRSRGYQETQYF.

This clonotype was recorded at least ten times. The chain joins TRBV10-3 to TRBJ2-5; D possibly corresponds to TRBD2 (6 bases). V lost 0 bases and J 5 bases, leaving 16 bases between the germline ends. Germline V lookup: CDR1 ENHRY, CDR2 SYGVKD. The CDR3 is 16 amino acids. The CDR3 loop reads CAISESLGGARETQYF. DNA of the CDR3: TGTGCCATCAGTGAGTCGCTCGGAGGGGCCCGGGAGACCCAGTACTTC.

This chain links TRBV11-1 with TRBJ1-1, with D unresolved. The CDR3 runs 14 residues. Trimming took 7 bases from V and 1 from J, leaving 13 bases between them. Looked up from germline, CDR1 is SGHAT and CDR2 is FQDESV (reference sequence). As DNA, the CDR3 is TGTGCCAGCACTTTACGGCGGGGGAACACTGAAGCTTTCTTT. Its protein is CASTLRRGNTEAFF.

This clonotype was detected once. The CDR3 region is CASSEGQGGSPLHF. The CDR3 region has the DNA TGTGCCAGCAGTGAGGGACAGGGAGGTTCGCCCCTCCACTTT. This chain links TRBV6-1 with TRBJ1-6; 9 positions match TRBD1. Germline lookup yields CDR1 MNHNS and CDR2 SASEGT. This CDR3 region has 14 residues. Trimming at V came to 3 bases and at J to 13 bases, leaving 7 bases not matched to a gene.

The chain has TRBV9 and TRBJ1-3; D remains unclear. Germline V gives CDR1 SGDLS, CDR2 YYNGEE. The germline V and J ends were trimmed by 0 bases and 0 bases, with 4 bases remaining between them. CDR3 size: 14 residues. This CDR3 reads CASSVESSGNTIYF. Written as DNA, the CDR3 is TGTGCCAGCAGCGTAGAAAGCTCTGGAAACACCATATATTTT.

This clonotype was seen many times. This sequence joins TRBV29-1 and TRBJ1-2; no firm D call. Trimming took off 7 bases at V and 0 bases at J, with 15 bases between the two ends. Germline-derived CDR1 and CDR2 are SQVTM and ANQGSEA. The CDR3 is 14 amino acids. The CDR3 region has the DNA TGCAGCGCAGCAGACCGGAGCCCTAACTATGGCTACACCTTC. Encoded protein: CSAADRSPNYGYTF.

The chain combines TRBV2 with TRBJ2-7; 8 bases are a match to TRBD1. Germline loops: CDR1 SNHLY, CDR2 FYNNEI. J lost 0 bases, V lost 7 bases, and 11 bases had no gene match. This CDR3 is 16 amino acids long. The CDR3 region is CASIPNWTGLSYEQYF. CDR3 DNA sequence: TGTGCCAGCATCCCTAATTGGACAGGGCTCTCCTACGAGCAGTACTTC.

This clonotype was counted between two and nine times. The chain carries TRBV4-1 and TRBJ2-7; maybe TRBD1 (6 bases). Trimming took 4 bases from V and 5 from J, leaving 12 bases between them. The CDR3 contains 13 residues. The germline CDR1 and CDR2 sequences are MGHRA and YSYEKL. CDR3 loop: CASSLSRTDEQYF. CDR3 DNA sequence: TGCGCCAGCAGCCTTAGCCGGACAGACGAGCAGTACTTC.

Ten or more counts support this clonotype. The gene calls are TRBV29-1 and TRBJ1-1, with D tentatively TRBD1 (5 bases). Trimming left V 5 bases short and J 3 bases short, with 10 bases between. Germline loops: CDR1 SQVTM, CDR2 ANQGSEA. The CDR3 runs to 12 residues. This CDR3 reads CSVPMTDTEAFF. In nucleotides, the CDR3 is TGCAGCGTTCCTATGACAGACACTGAAGCTTTCTTT.

This chain joins TRBV7-6 and TRBJ2-5; no clear D gene. V lost 8 bases and J lost 0, with 16 bases in between. The CDR3 covers 15 residues. Germline lookup yields CDR1 SGHVS and CDR2 FNYEAQ. DNA of the CDR3: TGTGCCAGCTCTCCCTCGATAAGGGACCAAGAGACCCAGTACTTC. Translated, it gives CASSPSIRDQETQYF.